These 25 T cell receptor beta chains were all obtained from the same sample, sequenced in a study of CD8 T cells in Susac syndrome. Random hexamers primed reverse transcription of about 0.5 to 1 ug RNA. TCRdb re-called the immunoSEQ multiplex PCR reads with MiXCR, one entry per CDR3 protein. The sample holds tens of thousands of distinct CDR3 sequences; around 93% are singletons and the top ten take less than 0.19%. Sequencing was carried out using CD4+ T cells from PBMCs. These receptors were taken from a human donor with Susac syndrome.

V is TRBV5-4 and J is TRBJ2-7, with D maybe TRBD1 (5 bases). Trimming took 4 bases from V and 1 from J, leaving 9 bases between them. Germline V lookup: CDR1 SGHNT, CDR2 YYREEE (reference sequence). The CDR3 is 13 residues long. Written as DNA, the CDR3 is TGTGCCAGCAGCAAGGACACTTCCTACGAGCAGTACTTC. Amino acid sequence: CASSKDTSYEQYF.

The chain has TRBV12-3 or TRBV12-4 and TRBJ2-7; 8 bases are shared with TRBD1. The CDR3 has 14 residues. After removal of 3 bases from V and 2 bases from J, the junction contained 3 bases not matched to a gene. The CDR3 loop reads CASSFLQGAYEQYF. The DNA of the CDR3 is TGTGCCAGCAGTTTTTTACAGGGGGCCTACGAGCAGTACTTC.

In this sample, this clonotype turned up a few times. The rearrangement uses TRBV28 and TRBJ2-7; 8 bases are shared with TRBD1. CDR1 is MDHEN, CDR2 SYDVKM, per germline. V lost 5 bases and J lost 4; bases outside the gene matches: 10. The CDR3 length is 15 residues. The chain's CDR3 is CASSTTGDFRYEQYF. Here the CDR3 DNA reads TGTGCCAGCAGTACGACAGGGGATTTTCGGTACGAGCAGTACTTC.

This sequence joins TRBV5-1 and TRBJ2-5, with D perhaps matching TRBD1 (6 bases). The CDR3 contains 15 residues. V was shortened by 2 bases and J by 5 bases, with 16 bases between the two germline ends. CDR1 and CDR2 from the germline V gene are SGHRS and YFSETQ. This CDR3 is CASSFGTPRQETQYF. The CDR3 region has the DNA TGCGCCAGCAGCTTCGGGACACCGCGCCAGGAGACCCAGTACTTC. Looking up the rest from reference TRBV5-1 and TRBJ2-5 gives the full variable domain: KAGVTQTPRYLIKTRGQQVTLSCSPISGHRSVSWYQQTPGQGLQFLFEYFSETQRNKGNFPGRFSGRQFSNSRSEMNVSTLELGDSALYLCASSFGTPRQETQYFGPGTRLLVL.

V gene TRBV7-2 combines with J gene TRBJ2-3; no clear D gene. V lost 3 bases, J lost 5 bases, and 6 bases lay in between. Germline V gives CDR1 SGHTA, CDR2 FQGNSA. This CDR3 is built from 12 residues. The CDR3 DNA sequence: TGTGCCAGCAGCTTCCAGGTAGATACGCAGTATTTT. Translation: CASSFQVDTQYF.

This chain uses TRBV11-3 with TRBJ2-2; D assignment may be TRBD1 or TRBD2 (6 bases each). Germline CDR1 reads SGHNT; CDR2 reads YENEEA. The CDR3 is made up of 16 amino acids. V was clipped by 3 bases and J by 3 bases, with 14 bases between them. The chain's CDR3 is CASSFRGGTYTGELFF. Written as DNA, the CDR3 is TGTGCCAGCAGCTTTCGAGGGGGGACTTACACCGGGGAGCTGTTTTTT.

The chain couples TRBV30 to TRBJ1-5; D is ambiguous. This CDR3 has 13 amino acids. V was trimmed by 0 bases and J by 4 bases, leaving 7 bases between them. Germline CDR1 and CDR2: GTSNPN and SVGIG (reference sequence). CDR3 coding DNA: TGTGCCTGGAGTGTACAAGTAAATCAGCCCCAGCATTTT. Translation: CAWSVQVNQPQHF.

V gene TRBV20-1 combines with J gene TRBJ2-7; D perhaps matches TRBD1 (6 bases). The CDR3 contains 13 residues. V was trimmed by 5 bases and J by 4 bases, leaving 15 bases between them. CDR1 is DFQATT and CDR2 is SNEGSKA in the germline V gene (reference sequence). CDR3 in amino acids: CSAQTGDSYEQYF. In nucleotides, the CDR3 is TGCAGTGCTCAGACAGGAGACTCTTACGAGCAGTACTTC.

This clonotype came up once. The chain links TRBV10-3 to TRBJ2-2; D possibly uses TRBD1 or TRBD2 (6 bases each). Trimming took 6 bases from V and 6 from J, leaving 11 bases between them. From germline, CDR1 is ENHRY and CDR2 SYGVKD. This CDR3 is 13 amino acids long. CDR3 DNA: TGTGCCATCAGACAGGGACTCGCCGGGGAGCTGTTTTTT. Encoded protein: CAIRQGLAGELFF.

The genes are TRBV18 and TRBJ2-7, with a tentative D call TRBD1 (7 bases). Trimming stripped 2 bases from V and 5 bases from J, with 19 bases between. The CDR3 runs to 16 residues. Germline V gene lookup returns CDR1 KGHSH and CDR2 LQKENI. CDR3 sequence: CASSPLKDREVDEQYF. The CDR3, as DNA: TGTGCCAGCTCACCATTAAAAGACAGGGAGGTGGACGAGCAGTACTTC.

This clonotype was seen a single time. The gene calls are TRBV7-9 and TRBJ1-1; D may be TRBD1 (5 bases). V lost 5 bases to trimming and J lost 4 bases, with 11 bases between them. The V gene's germline CDR1 is SEHNR and CDR2 FQNEAQ (reference sequence). CDR3 length: 13 amino acids. Here the CDR3 DNA reads TGTGCCAGCAGCACCCCGGGGGGCACTGAAGCTTTCTTT. Protein product: CASSTPGGTEAFF.

CDR3 sequence (DNA): TGCGCCAGCACTCCGGGACTAGCAATAACTACCGGGGAGCTGTTTTTT. Protein sequence: CASTPGLAITTGELFF. The chain employs TRBV10-2 and TRBJ2-2, with TRBD2 matching over 9 bases. Per germline, CDR1 WSHSY and CDR2 SAAADI. The CDR3 is made up of 16 amino acids. The V gene end was trimmed by 7 bases and the J gene end by 5 bases; junction bases not matched to a gene: 11.

CDR3 loop: CASSSPGHRTDTQYF. CDR3 DNA sequence: TGTGCCAGCAGCTCGCCGGGACACCGCACAGATACGCAGTATTTT. The chain is built from TRBV5-4 and TRBJ2-3, with TRBD1 as a possible D gene (6 bases). The CDR3 sequence is 15 residues long. Trimming removed 3 bases from V and 1 base from J, with 12 bases in between. Germline V gene data show CDR1 as SGHNT and CDR2 as YYREEE (reference sequence).

The rearrangement uses TRBV6-2 or TRBV6-3 and TRBJ2-6; 7 nucleotides align to TRBD1. CDR1 and CDR2 (germline): MNHEY, SVGEGT. The CDR3 sequence is 17 residues long. V gave up 8 bases and J gave up 3 bases; unmatched junction bases: 13. The CDR3 DNA reads as TGTGCCAGCCGATGGACAGGTACGGAGGTTGGGGCCAACGTCCTGACTTTC. Translating it yields CASRWTGTEVGANVLTF.

V gene TRBV19 combines with J gene TRBJ2-1, with unresolved D. The V end was cut by 2 bases, the J end by 8 bases, with 13 bases between. The CDR3 runs to 14 residues. The V gene's germline CDR1 is LNHDA and CDR2 SQIVND (reference sequence). The CDR3 nucleotides are TGTGCCAGTAGTATATCTTCCCGGTTAGATGAGCAGTTCTTC. Amino acids: CASSISSRLDEQFF.

This clonotype has a single count. The rearrangement joins TRBV20-1 to TRBJ1-4, with D possibly TRBD1 on 5 matching bases. The CDR3 runs 15 residues. V lost 6 bases, J lost 6 bases, and 20 bases lay in between. Germline values: CDR1 DFQATT, CDR2 SNEGSKA (reference sequence). Written as DNA, the CDR3 is TGCAGTGCCCCATCATCCGAGACAGTCGATGAAAAACTGTTTTTT. It encodes CSAPSSETVDEKLFF.

The chain recombines TRBV5-6 with TRBJ1-5; D gene uncertain. The V gene's germline CDR1 is SGHDT and CDR2 YYEEEE. There are 16 residues in the CDR3. Trimming removed 4 bases from V and 0 bases from J, with 14 bases in between. CDR3 region: CASSPGRVASNQPQHF. The CDR3 DNA sequence: TGTGCCAGCAGCCCCGGACGCGTGGCTAGCAATCAGCCCCAGCATTTT.

This chain joins TRBV6-2 or TRBV6-3 and TRBJ2-5, with a tentative D call TRBD1 (5 bases). Germline CDR1 is MNHEY and CDR2 is SVGEGT. The CDR3 loop spans 14 amino acids. The ends were cut back, 1 base at V and 3 bases at J, with 9 bases in the middle. The CDR3 DNA follows: TGTGCCAGCAGTTACTTGGACACCGAAGAGACCCAGTACTTC. Protein product: CASSYLDTEETQYF.

This chain connects TRBV28 to TRBJ1-2; 7 bases match TRBD1. V gave up 1 base and J gave up 6 bases; unmatched junction bases: 14. This CDR3 is 17 amino acids long. The V gene's germline CDR1 is MDHEN and CDR2 SYDVKM. CDR3 sequence (DNA): TGTGCCAGCAGTTTATCTGGGACAGAGATGACTTGGAATGGCTACACCTTC. Translated, it gives CASSLSGTEMTWNGYTF.

The chain carries TRBV27 and TRBJ1-1; maybe TRBD1 (5 bases). The CDR3 sequence is 14 residues long. The germline CDR1 and CDR2 sequences are MNHEY and SMNVEV (reference sequence). Trimming shortened V by 1 base and J by 9 bases, and 15 bases separated the two germline ends. CDR3 sequence reads: CASSLYPGRPQAFF. The CDR3 coding sequence is TGTGCCAGCAGTTTATACCCGGGACGTCCGCAAGCTTTCTTT.

The chain links TRBV5-6 to TRBJ2-1; TRBD2 matches at 15 bases. V lost 4 bases to trimming and J lost 1 base; unmatched junction nucleotides: 6. Germline CDR1 is SGHDT and CDR2 is YYEEEE. The CDR3 consists of 18 residues. CDR3 region: CASSTGLAGGRSYNEQFF. The CDR3 DNA is TGTGCCAGCAGCACCGGACTAGCGGGGGGGCGGTCCTACAATGAGCAGTTCTTC.

V usage is TRBV7-2 and J usage is TRBJ2-7; TRBD2 is a possible D gene (6 bases). The germline V gene encodes CDR1 SGHTA and CDR2 FQGNSA. This CDR3 comprises 16 residues. V lost 7 bases to trimming and J lost 4 bases, with 23 bases between them. CDR3 region: CASTHRGGARPYEQYF. Here the CDR3 DNA reads TGTGCCAGCACCCATAGGGGCGGGGCCCGCCCTTACGAGCAGTACTTC.

The CDR3 DNA reads as TGTGCCAGCAGTTTGGACAGGGCTAATGAGCAGTTCTTC. Amino acid sequence: CASSLDRANEQFF. This chain uses TRBV2 with TRBJ2-1, with 8 nucleotides matching TRBD1. This CDR3 has 13 amino acids. The V and J ends lost 5 bases and 7 bases, in that order; junction bases with no gene match: 4. Germline CDR1 and CDR2: SNHLY and FYNNEI.

The chain links TRBV7-2 to TRBJ1-1, with TRBD1 as a possible D gene (5 bases). The CDR3 has 13 amino acids. The germline V and J ends were trimmed by 7 bases and 8 bases, with 17 bases remaining between them. Per germline, CDR1 SGHTA and CDR2 FQGNSA. The CDR3: CASTRGVGSEAFF. The CDR3 DNA is TGTGCCAGCACCCGGGGGGTGGGTAGCGAAGCTTTCTTT.

The chain combines TRBV20-1 with TRBJ2-3; 13 nucleotides align to TRBD2. With V trimmed by 3 bases and J by 0 bases, 12 bases remained unmatched. The CDR3 has 19 residues. Germline V gene data show CDR1 as DFQATT and CDR2 as SNEGSKA (reference sequence). The chain's CDR3 is CSASTTSGGIITSTDTQYF. CDR3 in DNA: TGCAGTGCTAGTACGACTAGCGGGGGGATTATTACTAGCACAGATACGCAGTATTTT.